The 24 T cell receptor beta chains in this list originate from one sample, sequenced in a study of T cell clonality in common variable immunodeficiency. Assay used: immunoSEQ multiplex PCR; TCRdb lists only in-frame clones, some missing. The repertoire consists of some 42,000 clones, none detected only once. The antigens of these receptors remain unknown. The study, taken as a whole, reports: Reportedly, TCR beta sequences from common variable immunodeficiency showed fewer deletions and N-nucleotide insertions.

The sequenced sample was peripheral blood mononuclear cells. These receptors were collected from a human donor with common variable immunodeficiency.

This clone was counted ten times or more. The read is 3 residues too short to cover the CDR3 end, so that end is filled in from the germline J gene. This chain links TRBV20-1 with TRBJ2-3; 11 nucleotides align to TRBD2. V lost 5 bases, J lost 0 bases, and 7 bases stayed unmatched. Germline CDR1 DFQATT, CDR2 SNEGSKA (reference sequence). CDR3 size: 16 residues. Incomplete CDR3 DNA: TGCAGTGCTTCCGGGACTAGCGGACCAAGCACAGATACG. Amino acid sequence: CSASGTSGPSTDT. The complete CDR3 sequence is CSASGTSGPSTDTQYF.

This clone has just a few counts. The read stops 3 residues short of the end of the CDR3; the missing end is completed from the germline J gene. This sequence joins TRBV19 and TRBJ2-3; a weak D match, TRBD1 (5 bases). Deletions cut 4 bases from V and 4 bases from J, with 12 bases between. The CDR3 runs 14 residues. Germline V lookup: CDR1 LNHDA, CDR2 SQIVND (reference sequence). The sequenced CDR3 bases are TGTGCCAGTAGTACCCGGACCAGGGCAGATACG. Its translation is CASSTRTRADT. The full CDR3 is CASSTRTRADTQYF.

About this clone itself: A read error may account for a junction end that differs from germline. The CDR3 end is not reached by the read, which stops 3 residues before it; the germline J gene fills it in. The genes are TRBV7-2 and TRBJ1-3, with no clear D. CDR3 size: 14 residues. Germline loops: CDR1 SGHTA, CDR2 FQGNSA. CDR3 DNA (partial): TGTGCCAGCAGGTTATATGACTCTCGAAACACC. This sequence encodes CASRLYDSRNT. The CDR3 in full is CASRLYDSRNTIYF.

In its sample, this clone was seen many times. Sequencing ends 3 residues short of the CDR3 end; the germline J gene provides the rest. The chain is built from TRBV2 and TRBJ2-1; perhaps TRBD2 as D (6 bases). Germline V lookup: CDR1 SNHLY, CDR2 FYNNEI. There are 13 residues in the CDR3. The germline V and J ends were trimmed by 11 bases and 7 bases, with 18 bases remaining between them. The CDR3: CAGRRGETNEQFF. CDR3 bases read: TGTGCCGGCCGGCGGGGAGAGACAAATGAG.

Ten or more counts support this clone. From the germline J gene comes the end of the CDR3, since the read stops 3 residues before it. This sequence joins TRBV29-1 and TRBJ2-1, with 8 bases that match TRBD1. Germline V gives CDR1 SQVTM, CDR2 ANQGSEA. The CDR3 loop spans 13 amino acids. V lost 7 bases and J lost 4; bases outside the gene matches: 6. CDR3 DNA, as far as it was read: TGCAGCGGAAGGACAGGGCTTTACAATGAG. Translated: CSGRTGLYNE. In full, the CDR3 reads CSGRTGLYNEQFF.

This clone has a count of ten or more. Read data end 3 residues before the CDR3 end; the end is taken from the germline J gene. The chain has TRBV6-1 and TRBJ2-7, with TRBD1 matching over 7 bases. Trimming at V came to 2 bases and at J to 3 bases, leaving 4 bases not matched to a gene. The CDR3 covers 14 residues. The V gene's germline CDR1 is MNHNS and CDR2 SASEGT. Partial CDR3 DNA: TGTGCCAGCAGTGAAAGACAGGGTGGCTACGAG. This gives the protein CASSERQGGYE. The entire CDR3 sequence reads CASSERQGGYEQYF.

This clone occurred many times. The read ends 3 residues before the CDR3 terminus; that terminus is restored from the germline J gene. The V and J genes are TRBV5-1 and TRBJ2-7; D might be TRBD1 (6 bases). Trimming cost V 4 bases and J 4 bases, with 15 bases left between them. CDR1 and CDR2 (germline): SGHRS, YFSETQ. The length of the CDR3 is 14 residues. CDR3 loop: CASSTQGQVYEQYF. The CDR3 DNA, read in part, is TGCGCCAGCAGCACCCAGGGGCAAGTTTACGAG.

Concerning this clone itself: The CDR3 goes on 3 residues after the read ends, and that part is filled in from the germline J gene. This chain links TRBV5-6 with TRBJ1-5; 10 nucleotides agree with TRBD1. CDR1 and CDR2 from the germline V gene are SGHDT and YYEEEE. V dropped 4 bases and J dropped 8; count of bases not matched to a gene: 6. The CDR3 spans 14 residues. CDR3 bases read: TGTGCCAGCAGCAAGGACAGGGGGGATAAGCCC. Its protein is CASSKDRGDKP. From start to end, the CDR3 is CASSKDRGDKPQHF.

A few counts support this clone. The read comes to an end 3 residues before the CDR3 does, leaving the germline J gene to fill in the end. This chain joins TRBV20-1 and TRBJ2-5; 12 bases match TRBD2. Per the germline V gene, CDR1 is DFQATT and CDR2 is SNEGSKA (reference sequence). V gave up 5 bases and J gave up 4 bases; unmatched junction bases: 11. The CDR3 is made up of 16 amino acids. The CDR3 loop is CSAEIGLAGRGETQYF. The covered CDR3 bases are TGCAGTGCTGAAATAGGACTAGCGGGAAGGGGAGAGACC.

The table lists this clone with many counts. The sequence runs out 3 residues before the end of the CDR3; the remainder is reconstructed from the germline J gene. J is TRBJ2-1 and V is TRBV7-8, with D unresolved. The CDR3 extends over 11 amino acids. V lost 7 bases to trimming and J lost 8 bases, with 9 bases between them. Germline V gene data show CDR1 as SGHVS and CDR2 as FQNEAQ. CDR3: CASTIRDEQFF. The part of the CDR3 DNA that was read is TGTGCCAGCACCATTAGGGATGAG.

In this sample, this clone turned up many times. The read ends 3 residues shy of where the CDR3 ends; the end is completed using the germline J gene. The chain combines TRBV29-1 with TRBJ1-1; D is unclear. V dropped 4 bases and J dropped 4 bases, with 7 bases sitting between them. This CDR3 spans 11 amino acids. Germline V gives CDR1 SQVTM, CDR2 ANQGSEA. The CDR3 is CSVAGSTEAFF. CDR3 bases read: TGCAGCGTTGCGGGTTCCACTGAA.

This clone was detected only a few times. The read ends 3 residues early relative to the CDR3; the germline J gene fills the gap. V gene TRBV7-2 combines with J gene TRBJ1-1; tentatively, D is TRBD1 (6 bases). The CDR3 consists of 15 residues. Trimming pared 6 bases from V and 0 bases from J, leaving 14 bases between. Germline CDR1 SGHTA, CDR2 FQGNSA. The part of the CDR3 DNA that was read is TGTGCCAGCAGACGTAACCAGGGGATGAACACTGAA. Its translation: CASRRNQGMNTE. In full, the CDR3 reads CASRRNQGMNTEAFF.

With regard to this clone: The read terminates 3 residues before the CDR3 end, so the remaining end is supplied by the germline J gene. This rearrangement joins TRBV5-1 to TRBJ2-5, with 7 nucleotides matching TRBD1. The V segment lost 4 bases and the J segment 4 bases; nucleotides outside the gene matches: 7. CDR1 is SGHRS, CDR2 YFSETQ, per germline. The CDR3 extends over 14 amino acids. The CDR3 spells CASSKTGLGETQYF. Partial CDR3 DNA: TGCGCCAGCAGCAAGACAGGGCTGGGAGAGACC.

This clone was recorded at least ten times. The CDR3 end lies 3 residues beyond the end of the read and is filled in from the germline J gene. The chain carries TRBV10-3 and TRBJ2-5; D might be TRBD1 (8 bases). The length of the CDR3 is 19 residues. The V end lost 6 bases, the J end lost 4 bases, and 30 bases lay between the germline ends. CDR1 is ENHRY and CDR2 is SYGVKD in the germline V gene. CDR3: CAISQTGATLTGEGETQYF. CDR3 bases read: TGTGCCATCAGCCAAACGGGGGCGACATTGACAGGGGAGGGAGAGACC.

Concerning this clone itself: The observed sequence ends 3 residues before the CDR3 terminus, with the missing tail filled in from the germline J gene. V and J are TRBV7-9 and TRBJ2-5, with TRBD2 matching 7 bases. The CDR3 loop spans 13 amino acids. Germline V CDR1 and CDR2: SEHNR, FQNEAQ (reference sequence). J lost 3 bases, V lost 6 bases, and 4 bases had no gene match. The CDR3 is CASRRAGKETQYF. The part of the CDR3 DNA that was read is TGTGCCAGCAGAAGAGCGGGGAAAGAGACC.

This clone has a count of ten or more. The DNA ends 3 residues before the CDR3 does, and the rest of the CDR3 is filled in from the germline J gene. The rearrangement uses TRBV4-2 and TRBJ2-2, with 7 bases lining up with TRBD1. The CDR3 has 16 amino acids. V gave up 1 base and J gave up 3 bases; unmatched junction bases: 5. Germline assignment: CDR1 LGHNA and CDR2 YNFKEQ. CDR3 DNA (partial): TGTGCCAGCAGCCAAGGACAGGGCATGGACACCGGGGAG. Protein product: CASSQGQGMDTGE. The CDR3 in its entirety is CASSQGQGMDTGELFF.

This clone was detected many times. The CDR3 DNA, read in part, is TGCAGTGTCCCGGGCGGGGGCGGAAACATT. As protein: CSVPGGGGNI. The full CDR3 sequence reads CSVPGGGGNIQYF. The rearrangement uses TRBV20-1 and TRBJ2-4; D might be TRBD2 (7 bases). The read finishes 3 residues shy of the CDR3 end, and the germline J gene is used to complete it. Germline V CDR1 and CDR2: DFQATT, SNEGSKA (reference sequence). The CDR3 has 13 residues. V was trimmed by 7 bases and J by 6 bases, leaving 16 bases between them.

This clone has at least ten counts. The CDR3 goes on 3 residues after the read ends, and that part is filled in from the germline J gene. V and J are TRBV6-2 or TRBV6-3 and TRBJ1-1; D ambiguous. Germline V lookup: CDR1 MNHEY, CDR2 SVGEGT. This CDR3 has 13 amino acids. Trimming left V 5 bases short and J 3 bases short, with 10 bases between. The covered CDR3 bases are TGTGCCAGCAGTCCGGTTCGGTACACTGAA. Translation: CASSPVRYTE. The CDR3 reads in full as CASSPVRYTEAFF.

This clone was picked up a small number of times. The missing CDR3 end, 3 residues past where the read stops, is filled in from the germline J gene. The chain combines TRBV7-8 with TRBJ2-7; D is ambiguous. Germline CDR1 SGHVS, CDR2 FQNEAQ. The CDR3 loop spans 13 amino acids. V was shortened by 1 base and J by 3 bases, with 7 bases between the two germline ends. CDR3 sequence reads: CASSLGYSYEQYF. The CDR3 bases that were read are TGTGCCAGCAGCTTAGGTTACAGCTACGAG.

This clone was observed a few times. With the read ending 3 residues before the CDR3 end, the germline J gene is used to fill in that end. J is TRBJ2-4 and V is TRBV19; 7 bases align to TRBD2. The CDR3 length is 18 residues. J was trimmed by 0 bases and V by 4 bases; bases with no gene match: 12. Germline V CDR1 and CDR2: LNHDA, SQIVND (reference sequence). Incomplete CDR3 DNA: TGTGCCAGTAGTACCCCTAACGGGGGGATTCTAGCCAAAAACATT. This encodes CASSTPNGGILAKNI. From start to end, the CDR3 is CASSTPNGGILAKNIQYF.

A word on this clone: The missing CDR3 end, 3 residues past where the read stops, is filled in from the germline J gene. The chain has TRBV7-6 and TRBJ2-7; 10 bases map to TRBD2. The CDR3 runs 17 residues. V lost 4 bases to trimming and J lost 4 bases; unmatched junction nucleotides: 13. Per germline, CDR1 SGHVS and CDR2 FNYEAQ. The CDR3 bases that were read are TGTGCCAGCAGCTCCAAAATAACCGGGACTAGCGTATACGAG. Translation: CASSSKITGTSVYE. From start to end, the CDR3 is CASSSKITGTSVYEQYF.

This clone was seen only a few times. The read finishes 3 residues shy of the CDR3 end, and the germline J gene is used to complete it. The V call is TRBV7-2, the J call TRBJ2-1, with TRBD2 identical over 8 bases. Per the germline V gene, CDR1 is SGHTA and CDR2 is FQGNSA. V shed 7 bases and J 6 bases; nucleotides not matched to a gene: 11. This CDR3 has 15 amino acids. CDR3 residues: CASTLSGTRTNEQFF. Incomplete CDR3 DNA: TGTGCCAGCACCCTTAGTGGGACTAGAACCAATGAG.

This clone was seen at least ten times. The read terminates 3 residues before the CDR3 end, so the remaining end is supplied by the germline J gene. The gene calls are TRBV7-9 and TRBJ2-7; D unresolved. This CDR3 region has 12 residues. V was shortened by 3 bases and J by 5 bases, with 8 bases between the two germline ends. In germline, CDR1 is SEHNR, CDR2 FQNEAQ (reference sequence). Incomplete CDR3 DNA: TGTGCCAGCAGCTTTACAACCCACGAG. Its translation is CASSFTTHE. The full CDR3 is CASSFTTHEQYF.

Points on this clone: Read data end 3 residues before the CDR3 end; the end is taken from the germline J gene. The chain couples TRBV7-9 to TRBJ2-3, with D perhaps matching TRBD1 (5 bases). The length of the CDR3 is 14 residues. From germline, CDR1 is SEHNR and CDR2 FQNEAQ (reference sequence). Incomplete CDR3 DNA: TGTGCCAGCAGCTTTGGGGCTAGGGCTGGAGCG. Its protein is CASSFGARAGA. The whole CDR3 protein reads CASSFGARAGAQYF.